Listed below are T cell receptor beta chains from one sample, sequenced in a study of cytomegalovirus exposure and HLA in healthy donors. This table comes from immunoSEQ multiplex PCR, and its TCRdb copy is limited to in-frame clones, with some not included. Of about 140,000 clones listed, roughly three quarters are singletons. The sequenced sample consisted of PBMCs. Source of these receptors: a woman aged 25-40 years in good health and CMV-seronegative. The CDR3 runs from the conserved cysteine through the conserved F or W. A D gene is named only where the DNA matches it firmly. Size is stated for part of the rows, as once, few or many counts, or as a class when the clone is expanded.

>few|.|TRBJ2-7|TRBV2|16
CASSDIPGRFSYEQYF
TGTGCCAGCAGTGATATTCCAGGGAGGTTTTCCTACGAGCAGTACTTC
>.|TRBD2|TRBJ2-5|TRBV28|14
CASSWGLARETQYF
TGTGCCAGCAGTTGGGGACTAGCGCGAGAGACCCAGTACTTC
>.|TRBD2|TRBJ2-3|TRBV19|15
CASSIEGSGGREQYF
TGTGCCAGTAGTATAGAGGGTAGCGGGGGCCGGGAGCAGTATTTT
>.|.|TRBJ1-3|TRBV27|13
CASSPTVGNTIYF
TGTGCCAGCAGTCCGACAGTGGGAAACACCATATATTTT
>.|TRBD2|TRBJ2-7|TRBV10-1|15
CASSEIGAGVYEQYF
TGCGCCAGCAGTGAGATAGGAGCGGGAGTCTACGAGCAGTACTTC
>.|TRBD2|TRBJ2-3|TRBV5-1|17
CASSRLSGGGAGDTQYF
TGCGCCAGCAGCCGACTTAGTGGCGGGGGGGCGGGAGATACGCAGTATTTT
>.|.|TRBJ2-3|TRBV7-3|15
CASSLIRGGRDTQYF
TGTGCCAGCAGCTTAATCCGCGGGGGCCGGGATACGCAGTATTTT
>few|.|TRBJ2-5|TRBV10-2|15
CASSESMGAQETQYF
TGCGCCAGCAGTGAGTCCATGGGGGCCCAAGAGACCCAGTACTTC
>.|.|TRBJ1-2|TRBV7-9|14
CASSSRGVGYGYTF
TGTGCCAGCAGCTCCAGGGGAGTTGGCTATGGCTACACCTTC
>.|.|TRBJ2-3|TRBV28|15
CASSFPTVTTDTQYF
TGTGCCAGCAGTTTCCCGACAGTGACCACAGATACGCAGTATTTT
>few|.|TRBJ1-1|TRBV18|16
CASSPWDGGQRTEAFF
TGTGCCAGCTCACCCTGGGACGGGGGGCAGAGAACTGAAGCTTTCTTT
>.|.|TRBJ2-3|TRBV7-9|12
CASSPQGDTQYF
TGTGCCAGCAGCCCCCAGGGAGATACGCAGTATTTT
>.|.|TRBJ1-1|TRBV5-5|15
CASSPGVRANTEAFF
TGTGCCAGCAGCCCGGGGGTCAGGGCGAACACTGAAGCTTTCTTT
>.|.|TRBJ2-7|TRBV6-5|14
CASSYEGNNYEQYF
TGTGCCAGCAGTTACGAGGGAAACAATTACGAGCAGTACTTC
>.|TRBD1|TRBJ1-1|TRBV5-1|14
CASSLFTGAPEAFF
TGCGCCAGCAGCTTATTTACAGGGGCACCTGAAGCTTTCTTT
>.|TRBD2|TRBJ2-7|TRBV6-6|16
CASSYSKTGGMNEQYF
TGTGCCAGCAGTTACTCGAAAACGGGAGGCATGAACGAGCAGTACTTC
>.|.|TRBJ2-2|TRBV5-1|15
CASSIPTGTTGELFF
TGCGCCAGCAGCATCCCGACAGGAACCACCGGGGAGCTGTTTTTT
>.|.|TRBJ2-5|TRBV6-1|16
CASSENFPIRGETQYF
TGTGCCAGCAGTGAAAATTTCCCAATTAGGGGGGAGACCCAGTACTTC
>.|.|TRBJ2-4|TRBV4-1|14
CASSPAQRSGIQYF
TGCGCCAGCAGCCCGGCCCAGCGATCGGGCATTCAGTACTTC
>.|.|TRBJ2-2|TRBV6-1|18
CASSEAMEGGQPAGELFF
TGTGCCAGCAGTGAAGCGATGGAGGGGGGGCAACCGGCCGGGGAGCTGTTTTTT
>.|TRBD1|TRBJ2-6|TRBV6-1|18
CASSDLGQGFSGANVLTF
TGTGCCAGCAGTGACTTGGGACAGGGGTTCTCTGGGGCCAACGTCCTGACTTTC
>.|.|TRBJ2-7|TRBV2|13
CASSFGERGEQYF
TGTGCCAGCAGTTTCGGGGAAAGAGGCGAGCAGTACTTC
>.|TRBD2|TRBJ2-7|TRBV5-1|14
CASSKRDPTYEQYF
TGCGCCAGCAGCAAGCGGGACCCGACATACGAGCAGTACTTC
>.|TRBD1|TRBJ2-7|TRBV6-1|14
CAGRATGATYEQYF
TGTGCCGGCCGAGCGACAGGGGCGACCTACGAGCAGTACTTC
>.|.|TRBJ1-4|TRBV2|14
CASSDHRTNEKLFF
TGTGCCAGCAGTGATCACCGGACTAATGAAAAACTGTTTTTT
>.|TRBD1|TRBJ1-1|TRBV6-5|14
CASSAGTENTEAFF
TGTGCCAGCAGCGCCGGGACAGAGAACACTGAAGCTTTCTTT
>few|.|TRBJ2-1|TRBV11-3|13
CASSLDRLNEQFF
TGTGCCAGCAGCTTGGACAGATTAAATGAGCAGTTCTTC
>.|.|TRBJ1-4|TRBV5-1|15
CASSLGEGANEKLFF
TGCGCCAGCAGCTTGGGTGAGGGGGCTAATGAAAAACTGTTTTTT
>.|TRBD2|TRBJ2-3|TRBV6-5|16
CASSYSSGGARDTQYF
TGTGCCAGCAGTTACTCTAGCGGGGGGGCAAGGGATACGCAGTATTTT
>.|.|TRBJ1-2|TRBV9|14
CASSGEQGISGYTF
TGTGCCAGCAGCGGAGAACAGGGAATCTCTGGCTACACCTTC
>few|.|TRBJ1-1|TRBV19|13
CASSTHGGAEAFF
TGTGCCAGTAGTACTCACGGGGGGGCTGAAGCTTTCTTT
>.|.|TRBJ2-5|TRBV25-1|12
CASRARQETQYF
TGTGCCAGCAGGGCCAGGCAAGAGACCCAGTACTTC
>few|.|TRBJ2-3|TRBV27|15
CASSLNLAGTDTQYF
TGTGCCAGCAGTTTGAACCTGGCTGGCACAGATACGCAGTATTTT
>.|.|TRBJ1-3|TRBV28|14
CASSFVSSGNTIYF
TGTGCCAGCAGTTTTGTGAGCTCTGGAAACACCATATATTTT
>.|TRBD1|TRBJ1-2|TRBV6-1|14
CASRRDRGYRGYTF
TGTGCCAGCAGGCGTGACAGGGGTTACCGTGGCTACACCTTC
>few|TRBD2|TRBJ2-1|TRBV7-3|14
CASRVSGGSDEQFF
TGTGCCAGCAGAGTTAGCGGGGGGTCCGATGAGCAGTTCTTC
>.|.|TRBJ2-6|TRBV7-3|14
CASSPSSGANVLTF
TGTGCCAGCAGCCCCTCCTCTGGGGCCAACGTCCTGACTTTC
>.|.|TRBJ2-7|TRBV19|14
CASSRTPDSYEQYF
TGTGCCAGTAGTAGGACTCCCGATTCCTACGAGCAGTACTTC
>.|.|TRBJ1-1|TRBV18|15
CASSPYTGGDTEAFF
TGTGCCAGCTCACCCTACACTGGAGGGGACACTGAAGCTTTCTTT
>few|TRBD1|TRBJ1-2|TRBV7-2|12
CASSFTDRYRTF
TGTGCCAGCAGCTTTACGGACAGGTATCGCACCTTC
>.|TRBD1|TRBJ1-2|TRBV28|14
CASILQGADYGYTF
TGTGCCAGCATTTTACAGGGGGCTGACTATGGCTACACCTTC
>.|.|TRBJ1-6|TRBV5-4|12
CASSLQDSPLHF
TGTGCCAGCAGCTTGCAGGATTCACCCCTCCACTTT
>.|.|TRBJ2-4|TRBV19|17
CASSRIGSGIAKNIQYF
TGTGCCAGTAGTCGTATAGGGTCCGGGATAGCCAAAAACATTCAGTACTTC
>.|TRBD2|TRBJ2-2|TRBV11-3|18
CASSSSGLAGTNTGELFF
TGTGCCAGCAGCTCCTCCGGACTAGCGGGGACGAACACCGGGGAGCTGTTTTTT
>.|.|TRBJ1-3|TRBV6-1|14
CASSERVIGNTIYF
TGTGCCAGCTCCGAAAGAGTAATCGGAAACACCATATATTTT
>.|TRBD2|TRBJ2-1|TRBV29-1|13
CSVETSGGTEQFF
TGCAGCGTTGAAACCAGCGGGGGGACGGAGCAGTTCTTC
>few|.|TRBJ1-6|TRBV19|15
CASSFRDRTGSPLHF
TGTGCCAGTAGTTTCCGCGACCGTACGGGTTCACCCCTCCACTTT
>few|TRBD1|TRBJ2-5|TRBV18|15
CASSPTGGYQETQYF
TGTGCCAGCTCACCGACAGGGGGTTATCAAGAGACCCAGTACTTC
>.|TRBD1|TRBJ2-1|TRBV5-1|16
CASSLVGARGPVEQFF
TGCGCCAGCAGCTTGGTTGGTGCAAGGGGGCCAGTAGAGCAGTTCTTC
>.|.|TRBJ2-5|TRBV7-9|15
CASSLALAGRETQYF
TGTGCCAGCAGCTTAGCGCTCGCCGGTCGAGAGACCCAGTACTTC
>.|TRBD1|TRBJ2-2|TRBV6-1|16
CASSVGTGVLTGELFF
TGTGCCAGCAGTGTTGGGACAGGGGTGCTCACCGGGGAGCTGTTTTTT
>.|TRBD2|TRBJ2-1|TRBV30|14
CAWTSGTSYNEQFF
TGTGCCTGGACTAGCGGGACTTCCTACAATGAGCAGTTCTTC
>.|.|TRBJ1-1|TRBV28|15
CASKSFRGKEPEAFF
TGTGCCAGCAAGAGTTTTAGGGGAAAGGAGCCTGAAGCTTTCTTT
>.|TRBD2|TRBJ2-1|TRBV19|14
CASSTRLAGSEQFF
TGTGCCAGTAGTACTCGACTAGCGGGGAGTGAGCAGTTCTTC
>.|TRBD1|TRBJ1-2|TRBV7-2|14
CASSFWDRVGGYTF
TGTGCCAGCAGCTTTTGGGACAGGGTGGGTGGCTACACCTTC
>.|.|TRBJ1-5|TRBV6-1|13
CASSEGNNQPQHF
TGTGCCAGCAGTGAAGGTAACAATCAGCCCCAGCATTTT
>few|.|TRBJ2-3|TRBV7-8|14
CASSQTTGTDTQYF
TGTGCCAGCAGCCAAACTACGGGCACAGATACGCAGTATTTT